These 15 T cell receptor beta chains came from one sample sequenced in a study of CD8 T cells in Susac syndrome. With random hexamers, roughly 0.45 to 1 ug RNA was reverse transcribed. Using its own MiXCR run on the immunoSEQ multiplex PCR reads, TCRdb lists one record per CDR3 protein. The sample consists of 200,000 to 250,000 distinct CDR3 sequences, around 93% of them appearing once. Sequenced sample: CD4+ T cells from PBMCs. The receptors were sampled from a human donor with multiple sclerosis.

V gene TRBV19 combines with J gene TRBJ2-5, with 7 bases fitting TRBD1. The V gene's germline CDR1 is LNHDA and CDR2 SQIVND (reference sequence). The CDR3 length is 14 residues. The junction had 8 bases not matched to a gene; V was cut back by 3 bases and J by 7 bases. The DNA of the CDR3 is TGTGCCAGTAGTATCGTAGGGGGCGAGGCGACCCAGTACTTC. Amino acid sequence: CASSIVGGEATQYF. The full variable domain, completed using reference TRBV19 and TRBJ2-5, is DGGITQSPKYLFRKEGQNVTLSCEQNLNHDAMYWYRQDPGQGLRLIYYSQIVNDFQKGDIAEGYSVSREKKESFPLTVTSAQKNPTAFYLCASSIVGGEATQYFGPGTRLLVL.

The gene calls are TRBV18 and TRBJ2-7; 11 nucleotides agree with TRBD1. V shed 3 bases and J 4 bases; nucleotides not matched to a gene: 14. CDR1 and CDR2 from the germline V gene are KGHSH and LQKENI. The CDR3 runs to 18 residues. In DNA, the CDR3 is TGTGCCAGCTCACCGACAATGTCCTTTGGGACAGGGGGTTACGAGCAGTACTTC. Its translation: CASSPTMSFGTGGYEQYF.

The V and J genes are TRBV20-1 and TRBJ2-5; 9 nucleotides line up with TRBD2. The trim removed 3 bases at V and 7 bases at J, leaving 9 bases unmatched. The CDR3 totals 14 residues. The germline V gene encodes CDR1 DFQATT and CDR2 SNEGSKA (reference sequence). The CDR3 here is CSASPAGGPGTQYF. The CDR3 DNA is TGCAGTGCTAGCCCGGCGGGGGGGCCGGGGACCCAGTACTTC.

V is TRBV29-1 and J is TRBJ1-1, with unresolved D. This CDR3 region has 12 residues. V dropped 4 bases and J dropped 0 bases, with 6 bases sitting between them. Germline V lookup: CDR1 SQVTM, CDR2 ANQGSEA. CDR3 sequence: CSVGRVNTEAFF. CDR3 bases: TGCAGCGTTGGCCGAGTGAACACTGAAGCTTTCTTT.

V and J are TRBV5-5 and TRBJ2-2, with D tentatively TRBD1 (5 bases). This CDR3 comprises 15 residues. CDR1 SGHKS and CDR2 YYEKEE come from the germline V gene (reference sequence). V shed 3 bases and J shed 2 bases, with 11 bases lying between them. The CDR3 sequence is CASSWGRANTGELFF. CDR3 bases: TGTGCCAGCAGCTGGGGCAGGGCCAACACCGGGGAGCTGTTTTTT.

The V call is TRBV29-1, the J call TRBJ1-3, with D hard to call. This CDR3 has 11 residues. CDR1 is SQVTM, CDR2 ANQGSEA, per germline. Trimming shortened V by 4 bases and J by 6 bases, and 7 bases separated the two germline ends. The CDR3 spells CSVAALNTIYF. CDR3 DNA: TGCAGCGTTGCCGCTTTAAACACCATATATTTT. Complete variable domain (other parts from reference TRBV29-1 and TRBJ1-3): SAVISQKPSRDICQRGTSLTIQCQVDSQVTMMFWYRQQPGQSLTLIATANQGSEATYESGFVIDKFPISRPNLTFSTLTVSNMSPEDSSIYLCSVAALNTIYFGEGSWLTVV.

This clonotype came up a few times. The V gene is TRBV29-1, the J gene TRBJ2-7, with D perhaps TRBD2 (6 bases). Germline assignment: CDR1 SQVTM and CDR2 ANQGSEA. The CDR3 sequence is 11 residues long. V lost 4 bases to trimming and J lost 3 bases, with 7 bases between them. For the CDR3, the DNA is TGCAGCGTTGGCGGGGTCTACGAGCAGTACTTC. It yields the protein CSVGGVYEQYF.

This rearrangement joins TRBV27 to TRBJ1-2, with 9 bases identical to TRBD1. The germline V gene has CDR1 MNHEY and CDR2 SMNVEV (reference sequence). Trimming at V came to 1 base and at J to 2 bases, leaving 2 bases not matched to a gene. The CDR3 has 15 amino acids. The CDR3 DNA reads TGTGCCAGCAGTTTATTGGGACAGGGAAACTATGGCTACACCTTC. It yields the protein CASSLLGQGNYGYTF.

The chain recombines TRBV9 with TRBJ2-2; possible D gene TRBD1, 7 bases. Germline CDR1 and CDR2: SGDLS and YYNGEE. The CDR3 has 14 residues. V was clipped by 6 bases and J by 3 bases, with 12 bases between them. The CDR3 region has the DNA TGTGCCAGCACCCAGGGGGGTTACACCGGGGAGCTGTTTTTT. Translating gives CASTQGGYTGELFF.

In its sample, this clonotype was seen once. The chain combines TRBV2 with TRBJ2-2; the D gene is possibly TRBD1 (5 bases). Trimming left V 5 bases short and J 6 bases short, with 16 bases between. This CDR3 contains 15 residues. CDR1 SNHLY and CDR2 FYNNEI come from the germline V gene. The CDR3 DNA sequence: TGTGCCAGCAGTAGGCGGCCAGGGTACGCCGGGGAGCTGTTTTTT. Encoded protein: CASSRRPGYAGELFF.

The V gene is TRBV27, the J gene TRBJ2-5, with TRBD2 matching over 8 bases. Germline CDR1 reads MNHEY; CDR2 reads SMNVEV (reference sequence). The CDR3 loop spans 17 amino acids. J gave up 2 bases and V 5 bases, and 13 bases lay outside the gene matches. CDR3 amino acids: CASSPRGSGSWQETQYF. The CDR3 coding sequence is TGTGCCAGCAGTCCAAGAGGGAGCGGGAGCTGGCAAGAGACCCAGTACTTC.

This chain joins TRBV24-1 and TRBJ2-1; 10 bases are a match to TRBD2. This CDR3 contains 18 residues. Germline trimming cut 3 bases from V and 2 bases from J; bases unmatched to any gene: 9. Looked up from germline, CDR1 is KGHDR and CDR2 is SFDVKD. CDR3 sequence reads: CATSDPKLAGGPYNEQFF. Written as DNA, the CDR3 is TGTGCCACCAGTGATCCGAAATTAGCGGGGGGTCCCTACAATGAGCAGTTCTTC.

This clonotype occurred once. V is TRBV6-1 and J is TRBJ2-4; D not resolved. Looked up from germline, CDR1 is MNHNS and CDR2 is SASEGT. This CDR3 spans 17 amino acids. The V and J ends lost 3 bases and 0 bases respectively, with 15 bases between them. The CDR3 loop reads CASSEHGVVLAKNIQYF. The CDR3 DNA sequence: TGTGCCAGCAGTGAGCATGGGGTCGTGTTAGCCAAAAACATTCAGTACTTC.

The V call is TRBV6-2 or TRBV6-3, the J call TRBJ1-5; TRBD1 matches 8 bases. The CDR3 consists of 14 residues. Looked up from germline, CDR1 is MNHEY and CDR2 is SVGEGT. Trimming removed 6 bases from V and 7 bases from J; junction bases left unmatched: 8. The CDR3 spells CASSRTGWQQPQHF. The CDR3 DNA is TGTGCCAGCAGCCGGACAGGGTGGCAGCAGCCCCAGCATTTT.

This sequence joins TRBV2 and TRBJ2-3, with 7 positions matching TRBD1. V lost 6 bases to trimming and J lost 2 bases; unmatched junction nucleotides: 5. The CDR3 extends over 14 amino acids. The V gene's germline CDR1 is SNHLY and CDR2 FYNNEI. CDR3 protein: CASSGDSHTDTQYF. The CDR3 DNA sequence: TGTGCCAGCAGCGGGGACAGCCACACAGATACGCAGTATTTT.